These 11 T cell receptor beta chains originate from one sample sequenced in a study of T cells after yellow fever vaccination. TCRdb independently ran MiXCR on the 5' RACE reads; one entry per CDR3 protein. The sample includes 620,000 or so distinct CDR3 sequences, less than 20% of them seen just once. The sequences come from PBMCs, collected 5 days after the first yellow fever vaccination. The receptors here all came from a man between 18 and 29 years old who received the YFV17D yellow fever vaccine.

The CDR3 nucleotides are TGCGCCAGCAGCTTTAGGGCCCCGGGACTAGCGGGGGGCATGCGGGCCGCCGACACAGATACGCAGTATTTT. Translating it yields CASSFRAPGLAGGMRAADTDTQYF. The J gene is TRBJ2-3, the V gene TRBV5-1; TRBD2 aligns across 15 bases. CDR3 length equals 24 residues. CDR1 is SGHRS and CDR2 is YFSETQ in the germline V gene. The V and J ends lost 2 bases and 2 bases, in that order; junction bases with no gene match: 24. The variable domain in full, completed from reference TRBV5-1 and TRBJ2-3, reads KAGVTQTPRYLIKTRGQQVTLSCSPISGHRSVSWYQQTPGQGLQFLFEYFSETQRNKGNFPGRFSGRQFSNSRSEMNVSTLELGDSALYLCASSFRAPGLAGGMRAADTDTQYFGPGTRLTVL.

The rearrangement uses TRBV11-2 and TRBJ1-2; 11 bases match TRBD1. The V gene end was trimmed by 5 bases and the J gene end by 4 bases; junction bases not matched to a gene: 3. Germline V gene sequence: CDR1 SGHAT, CDR2 FQNNGV. The CDR3 is 14 residues long. CDR3 DNA sequence: TGTGCCAGCAGCGGTGGGACAGGGGGCTATGGCTACACCTTC. Residues: CASSGGTGGYGYTF.

The genes are TRBV11-2 and TRBJ2-1; 9 positions agree with TRBD2. The CDR3 runs to 16 residues. Germline CDR1 and CDR2: SGHAT and FQNNGV. V was pared by 4 bases and J by 9 bases, with 13 bases of the junction left unmatched. CDR3 in DNA: TGTGCCAGCAGCTACAACATTATCCGCGGGGGGGCTGAGCAGTTCTTC. It codes for CASSYNIIRGGAEQFF. Together with reference TRBV11-2 and TRBJ2-1, the CDR3 gives the full variable domain: EAGVAQSPRYKIIEKRQSVAFWCNPISGHATLYWYQQILGQGPKLLIQFQNNGVVDDSQLPKDRFSAERLKGVDSTLKIQPAKLEDSAVYLCASSYNIIRGGAEQFFGPGTRLTVL.

The CDR3 protein is CASSEPGARNEQFF. Here the CDR3 DNA reads TGCGCCAGCAGCGAGCCGGGGGCGAGGAATGAGCAGTTCTTC. This chain connects TRBV5-1 to TRBJ2-1, with D possibly being TRBD1 or TRBD2 (6 bases each). The CDR3 spans 14 residues. CDR1 is SGHRS and CDR2 is YFSETQ in the germline V gene. V was clipped by 4 bases and J by 7 bases, with 15 bases between them.

This clonotype has only one observation. The genes are TRBV6-2 or TRBV6-3 and TRBJ1-4, with TRBD1 matching 7 bases. Germline trimming cut 7 bases from V and 4 bases from J; bases unmatched to any gene: 15. This CDR3 comprises 17 residues. Germline CDR1 MNHEY, CDR2 SVGEGT. Written as DNA, the CDR3 is TGTGCCAGCAACACATGGGACAGCGTTCGGCGTAATGAAAAACTGTTTTTT. The encoded protein is CASNTWDSVRRNEKLFF.

The V call is TRBV5-1, the J call TRBJ1-1; no definite D call. There are 11 residues in the CDR3. V dropped 5 bases and J dropped 7 bases, with 9 bases sitting between them. CDR1 SGHRS and CDR2 YFSETQ come from the germline V gene. CDR3 sequence: CASRGLGEAFF. The CDR3, as DNA: TGCGCCAGCAGGGGATTGGGTGAAGCTTTCTTT.

This chain's CDR3 is CASSLEAGETQYF. The CDR3 region has the DNA TGTGCCAGCAGCTTGGAAGCGGGGGAGACCCAGTACTTC. The chain carries TRBV5-4 and TRBJ2-5; 7 positions agree with TRBD2. This CDR3 has 13 residues. Germline lookup yields CDR1 SGHNT and CDR2 YYREEE (reference sequence). V was clipped by 0 bases and J by 5 bases; unmatched bases: 1. Based on the CDR3 plus reference TRBV5-4 and TRBJ2-5, the full variable domain is ETGVTQSPTHLIKTRGQQVTLRCSSQSGHNTVSWYQQALGQGPQFIFQYYREEENGRGNFPPRFSGLQFPNYSSELNVNALELDDSALYLCASSLEAGETQYFGPGTRLLVL.

The chain has TRBV6-2 or TRBV6-3 and TRBJ2-7; 12 bases match TRBD2. This CDR3 contains 14 residues. The J segment lost 8 bases and the V segment lost 6 bases, leaving 8 bases of the junction unmatched. The germline V gene has CDR1 MNHEY and CDR2 SVGEGT. CDR3 coding DNA: TGTGCCAGCAGCCAACTAGCGGGGGGAACCCAGCAGTACGTC. As protein: CASSQLAGGTQQYV.

The chain uses TRBV6-5 and TRBJ2-7; unclear D gene. Germline CDR1 and CDR2: MNHEY and SVGAGI. V lost 2 bases and J lost 4, with 12 bases in between. The CDR3 sequence is 14 residues long. The CDR3 spells CASSYGNLKYEQYF. Written as DNA, the CDR3 is TGTGCCAGCAGTTACGGGAATTTAAAGTACGAGCAGTACTTC.

The chain recombines TRBV7-2 with TRBJ2-5, with D possibly TRBD2 on 5 matching bases. Germline CDR1 and CDR2: SGHTA and FQGNSA. The CDR3 has 17 amino acids. Between the trimmed V and J ends, which lost 1 base and 4 bases, there was a span of 19 bases. CDR3 protein: CASSLVGDLGGLETQYF. Written as DNA, the CDR3 is TGTGCCAGCAGCTTAGTGGGAGATCTTGGTGGTTTAGAGACCCAGTACTTC.

The chain couples TRBV4-3 to TRBJ1-4, with 9 bases lining up with TRBD1. Trimming took 3 bases from V and 7 from J; bases not matched to a gene: 6. CDR1 and CDR2 from the germline V gene are LGHNA and YSLEER. The CDR3 contains 15 residues. The CDR3 region has the DNA TGCGCCAGCAGCCAGTACAGGGGGCAAGGTGAAAAACTGTTTTTT. It encodes CASSQYRGQGEKLFF.